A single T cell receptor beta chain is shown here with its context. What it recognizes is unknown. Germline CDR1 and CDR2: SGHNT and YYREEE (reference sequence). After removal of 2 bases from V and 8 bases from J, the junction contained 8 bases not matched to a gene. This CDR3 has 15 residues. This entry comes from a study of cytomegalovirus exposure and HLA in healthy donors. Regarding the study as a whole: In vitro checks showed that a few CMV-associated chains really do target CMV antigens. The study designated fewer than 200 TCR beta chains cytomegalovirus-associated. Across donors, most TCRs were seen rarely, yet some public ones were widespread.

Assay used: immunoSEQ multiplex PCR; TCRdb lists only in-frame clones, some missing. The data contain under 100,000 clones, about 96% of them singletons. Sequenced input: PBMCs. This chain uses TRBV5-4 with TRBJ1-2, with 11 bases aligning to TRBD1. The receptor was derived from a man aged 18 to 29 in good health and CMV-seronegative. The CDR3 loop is CASSLGTGGNLGYTF. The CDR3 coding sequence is TGTGCCAGCAGCTTAGGGACAGGGGGAAATCTGGGCTACACCTTC.